A single TCR beta chain is shown here with its context. The antigen remains undetermined. CDR1 is MGHRA and CDR2 is YSYEKL in the germline V gene. The length of the CDR3 is 14 residues. Trimming removed 5 bases from V and 5 bases from J, with 16 bases in between. Blood was drawn at first hyperthyroidism diagnosis, before any ophthalmopathy symptoms. The investigators amplified TCR beta CDR3 regions from RNA transcripts. The TCR CDR3 first-round RT-PCR relied on the HTBI primer set. TCRdb re-derived calls from the multiplex PCR reads in MiXCR, one entry per CDR3 protein. The sample lists some 250,000 distinct CDR3 sequences; roughly 15% were seen once. The record originates from a study of T cells in Graves' hyperthyroidism and ophthalmopathy. Study results and caveats: A model of 13 V-J pairs discriminated ophthalmopathy from stable hyperthyroidism. The model's output predicted ophthalmopathy at a median of roughly 6.9 months prior to onset.

Sequencing was performed on blood. The sequence came from a woman in her forties with Graves' hyperthyroidism that later progressed to Graves' ophthalmopathy. This chain uses TRBV4-1 with TRBJ2-7; D possibly corresponds to TRBD2 (5 bases). The CDR3 sequence is CASSKRAGLNEQYF. As DNA, the CDR3 is TGCGCCAGCAGCAAACGGGCGGGCTTGAACGAGCAGTACTTC.